These T cell receptor beta chains were read from a single sample in a study of shared clonotypes between healthy human individuals. Produced via immunoSEQ multiplex PCR; TCRdb's table is partial and in-frame only. This sample carries 2 million to 3 million clones, more than 85% of them seen once, and the ten largest clones take around 0.4%. The sequenced material came from naive CD4+ T cells from PBMCs. The receptors derive from a man younger than 35 in good health. Some clones in this sample may be carry-over from other donors' samples. The CDR3 runs from the conserved cysteine through the conserved F or W. The order of the fields is CDR3 protein, CDR3 DNA, D gene, CDR3 length, J gene, V gene. A D gene is named only where the DNA matches it firmly.

CDR3 protein: CASSFAGGHTEAFF
CDR3 DNA: TGCGCCAGCAGCTTCGCAGGGGGCCATACTGAAGCTTTCTTT
D gene: TRBD1
CDR3 length: 14
J gene: TRBJ1-1
V gene: TRBV5-1

CDR3 protein: CASSQLADIAKNIQYF
CDR3 DNA: TGTGCCAGCAGCCAACTAGCGGACATAGCCAAAAACATTCAGTACTTC
D gene: TRBD2
CDR3 length: 16
J gene: TRBJ2-4
V gene: TRBV4-2

CDR3 protein: CASSSPNTGELFF
CDR3 DNA: TGTGCCAGCAGTTCGCCTAACACCGGGGAGCTGTTTTTT
D gene: .
CDR3 length: 13
J gene: TRBJ2-2
V gene: TRBV28

CDR3 protein: CASSSSTDTQYF
CDR3 DNA: TGTGCCAGCAGCTCTAGCACAGATACGCAGTATTTT
D gene: .
CDR3 length: 12
J gene: TRBJ2-3
V gene: TRBV13

CDR3 protein: CASRRLGETQYF
CDR3 DNA: TGTGCCAGCAGGCGATTAGGGGAGACCCAGTACTTC
D gene: .
CDR3 length: 12
J gene: TRBJ2-5
V gene: TRBV28

CDR3 protein: CASSRAGLGTGELFF
CDR3 DNA: TGTGCCAGCAGTAGAGCGGGGCTGGGCACCGGGGAGCTGTTTTTT
D gene: TRBD2
CDR3 length: 15
J gene: TRBJ2-2
V gene: TRBV28

CDR3 protein: CASSLAGRETYGYTF
CDR3 DNA: TGTGCCAGCAGCTTAGCAGGCAGGGAAACCTATGGCTACACCTTC
D gene: .
CDR3 length: 15
J gene: TRBJ1-2
V gene: TRBV7-2

CDR3 protein: CASSPRQGSTADTQYF
CDR3 DNA: TGTGCCAGCTCACCCCGACAGGGTTCAACGGCAGATACGCAGTATTTT
D gene: TRBD1
CDR3 length: 16
J gene: TRBJ2-3
V gene: TRBV18

CDR3 protein: CASSFSLLAGKNTGELFF
CDR3 DNA: TGTGCCAGCAGCTTCTCACTACTAGCGGGAAAGAACACCGGGGAGCTGTTTTTT
D gene: TRBD2
CDR3 length: 18
J gene: TRBJ2-2
V gene: TRBV11-1

CDR3 protein: CASNLTPRLAGGARSYF
CDR3 DNA: TGTGCCAGCAATCTCACACCTAGACTAGCGGGAGGAGCCCGCAGCTACTTC
D gene: TRBD2
CDR3 length: 17
J gene: TRBJ2-7
V gene: TRBV25-1

CDR3 protein: CASSIPGGGANVLTF
CDR3 DNA: TGTGCCAGTAGTATCCCCGGGGGTGGGGCCAACGTCCTGACTTTC
D gene: .
CDR3 length: 15
J gene: TRBJ2-6
V gene: TRBV19

CDR3 protein: CASSVAHQGAQETQYF
CDR3 DNA: TGTGCCAGCAGCGTAGCCCATCAGGGGGCTCAAGAGACCCAGTACTTC
D gene: TRBD1
CDR3 length: 16
J gene: TRBJ2-5
V gene: TRBV9

CDR3 protein: CASSRRASSYNEQFF
CDR3 DNA: TGTGCCAGCAGCCGCCGGGCTAGCTCCTACAATGAGCAGTTCTTC
D gene: .
CDR3 length: 15
J gene: TRBJ2-1
V gene: TRBV7-7

CDR3 protein: CASNELRDQPQHF
CDR3 DNA: TGTGCCAGCAACGAATTAAGAGATCAGCCCCAGCATTTT
D gene: .
CDR3 length: 13
J gene: TRBJ1-5
V gene: TRBV2

CDR3 protein: CASSQSVVAGDNEQFF
CDR3 DNA: TGTGCCAGCAGCCAAAGTGTGGTAGCGGGAGACAATGAGCAGTTCTTC
D gene: TRBD2
CDR3 length: 16
J gene: TRBJ2-1
V gene: TRBV4-2

CDR3 protein: CASSLEGGVSYNEQFF
CDR3 DNA: TGTGCCAGCAGCCTAGAGGGGGGGGTCTCCTACAATGAGCAGTTCTTC
D gene: .
CDR3 length: 16
J gene: TRBJ2-1
V gene: TRBV11-3

CDR3 protein: CASGLGLTSDTQYF
CDR3 DNA: TGTGCTAGTGGTTTGGGACTCACGTCCGATACGCAGTATTTT
D gene: .
CDR3 length: 14
J gene: TRBJ2-3
V gene: TRBV12-5

CDR3 protein: CASSPLQLNTEAFF
CDR3 DNA: TGTGCCAGCAGTCCCCTACAGTTGAACACTGAAGCTTTCTTT
D gene: .
CDR3 length: 14
J gene: TRBJ1-1
V gene: TRBV27

CDR3 protein: CASSSRRSANTGELFF
CDR3 DNA: TGTGCCAGCAGCTCACGACGGAGCGCGAACACCGGGGAGCTGTTTTTT
D gene: .
CDR3 length: 16
J gene: TRBJ2-2
V gene: TRBV7-9

CDR3 protein: CASSWLGSGANVLTF
CDR3 DNA: TGTGCCAGCAGTTGGTTGGGCTCTGGGGCCAACGTCCTGACTTTC
D gene: .
CDR3 length: 15
J gene: TRBJ2-6
V gene: TRBV28